The 28 T cell receptor beta chains listed next were all sequenced from one sample in a study of response to subunit inactivated influenza vaccine. TCRdb independently ran MiXCR on the RT-PCR reads; one entry per CDR3 protein. The data show around 750,000 distinct CDR3 sequences, 21% seen once. The specimen comprised PBMCs from blood, sampled about 5 days after vaccination. The receptor source for this set is a man aged 50-60 years who received an inactivated influenza vaccine.

This clonotype was seen only a few times. The junction does not match germline at one end; this may be a read error. CDR3 coding DNA: TGTGCCACCAGCAGCCGGGACAGCCCTAGTTTCTTC. Translated: CATSSRDSPSFF. The rearrangement uses TRBV15 and TRBJ2-7; 7 bases fit TRBD1. CDR3 length equals 12 residues. From germline, CDR1 is LNHNV and CDR2 YYDKDF (reference sequence).

The chain links TRBV6-2 or TRBV6-3 to TRBJ2-3; D assignment may be TRBD1 or TRBD2 (7 bases each). V was cut by 7 bases and J by 2 bases, with 16 bases left in between. The CDR3 extends over 15 amino acids. Germline CDR1 and CDR2: MNHEY and SVGEGT. CDR3 coding DNA: TGTGCCAGCAACTACAGGGGAGGGTACACAGATACGCAGTATTTT. It yields the protein CASNYRGGYTDTQYF.

This clonotype was seen a few times. The chain uses TRBV4-3 and TRBJ2-4; 9 bases fit TRBD2. Germline CDR1 is LGHNA and CDR2 is YSLEER. The CDR3 contains 15 residues. After removal of 0 bases from V and 8 bases from J, the junction contained 5 bases not matched to a gene. CDR3 in amino acids: CASSQDASGKDIQYF. The CDR3 DNA reads TGCGCCAGCAGCCAAGATGCTAGCGGGAAGGACATTCAGTACTTC.

This clonotype appeared many times. The J gene is TRBJ2-2, the V gene TRBV7-2, with D possibly being TRBD1 (5 bases). Per the germline V gene, CDR1 is SGHTA and CDR2 is FQGNSA. This CDR3 has 15 amino acids. V was pared by 1 base and J by 6 bases, with 12 bases between. Here the CDR3 DNA reads TGTGCCAGCAGCTTAGTAGTCAGGGCACCCGGGGAGCTGTTTTTT. It translates to CASSLVVRAPGELFF.

This sequence joins TRBV7-2 and TRBJ2-5, with D unresolved. V was clipped by 5 bases and J by 5 bases, with 15 bases between them. This CDR3 has 14 amino acids. Germline V CDR1 and CDR2: SGHTA, FQGNSA. The CDR3 protein is CASSPRYTVETQYF. CDR3 coding DNA: TGTGCCAGCAGCCCCCGGTATACGGTGGAGACCCAGTACTTC.

This clonotype was counted ten times or more. Germline and junction disagree at one end, which may indicate a read error. CDR3 in DNA: TGTGCCAGCAGTTTAGCCACGGAGGAGACCCAGTACTTC. The encoded protein is CASSLATEETQYF. The chain recombines TRBV5-1 with TRBJ2-5; no reliable D call. The CDR3 is 13 amino acids. Germline V gene sequence: CDR1 SGHRS, CDR2 YFSETQ. Looking up the rest from reference TRBV5-1 and TRBJ2-5 gives the full variable domain: KAGVTQTPRYLIKTRGQQVTLSCSPISGHRSVSWYQQTPGQGLQFLFEYFSETQRNKGNFPGRFSGRQFSNSRSEMNVSTLELGDSALYLCASSLATEETQYFGPGTRLLVL.

This clonotype turned up a few times. The gene calls are TRBV12-3 or TRBV12-4 and TRBJ1-1, with 7 bases that match TRBD1. The J segment lost 5 bases and the V segment lost 5 bases, leaving 14 bases of the junction unmatched. The CDR3 loop spans 16 amino acids. The CDR3 sequence is CASSPLYGGGWTEAFF. CDR3 sequence (DNA): TGTGCCAGCAGTCCCCTTTACGGAGGGGGCTGGACTGAAGCTTTCTTT.

The chain links TRBV24-1 to TRBJ2-1; D is unresolved. The CDR3 is 16 amino acids. V lost 1 base to trimming and J lost 0 bases, with 9 bases between them. Germline CDR1 KGHDR, CDR2 SFDVKD. This CDR3 is CATSDFGKSSYNEQFF. CDR3 nucleotide sequence: TGTGCCACCAGTGATTTCGGCAAGAGCTCCTACAATGAGCAGTTCTTC.

This sequence joins TRBV6-1 and TRBJ2-7; D may match TRBD1 or TRBD2 (6 bases each). Trimming left V 1 base short and J 6 bases short, with 16 bases between. The CDR3 contains 15 residues. CDR1 and CDR2 (germline): MNHNS, SASEGT. The CDR3: CASSEDSVGGLEQYF. In DNA, the CDR3 is TGTGCCAGCAGTGAAGATTCGGTAGGGGGGCTCGAGCAGTACTTC.

This clonotype was observed a handful of times. This sequence joins TRBV27 and TRBJ2-7; tentative D call: TRBD1 (5 bases). Per the germline V gene, CDR1 is MNHEY and CDR2 is SMNVEV (reference sequence). Trimming cost V 3 bases and J 3 bases, with 18 bases left between them. The CDR3 is 16 amino acids. In DNA, the CDR3 is TGTGCCAGCAGTTTCGGGCAGCAGGGCGATATCTACGAGCAGTACTTC. It specifies CASSFGQQGDIYEQYF.

This chain uses TRBV5-1 with TRBJ2-7; TRBD2 matches 7 bases. With V trimmed by 0 bases and J by 3 bases, 6 bases remained unmatched. Germline V gene data show CDR1 as SGHRS and CDR2 as YFSETQ. The CDR3 has 15 residues. CDR3 protein: CASSLAKSGGYEQYF. The DNA of the CDR3 is TGCGCCAGCAGCTTGGCCAAATCGGGGGGCTACGAGCAGTACTTC.

The chain combines TRBV6-5 with TRBJ1-4; D gene uncertain. CDR1 is MNHEY, CDR2 SVGAGI, per germline. This CDR3 region has 15 residues. Trimming stripped 2 bases from V and 3 bases from J, with 10 bases between. The CDR3 region has the DNA TGTGCCAGCAGTTACGTACCGGCTCCTAATGAAAAACTGTTTTTT. Amino acids: CASSYVPAPNEKLFF.

This clonotype showed up just a few times. This chain links TRBV19 with TRBJ2-5, with 15 bases matching TRBD2. V trimming: 6 bases; J trimming: 5 bases; junction bases outside the gene matches: 7. The CDR3 contains 16 residues. From germline, CDR1 is LNHDA and CDR2 SQIVND (reference sequence). The CDR3 sequence is CASSPPGLAGGETQYF. In nucleotides, the CDR3 is TGTGCCAGTAGCCCTCCTGGACTAGCGGGAGGGGAGACCCAGTACTTC.

This clonotype has more than one count but fewer than ten. The gene calls are TRBV29-1 and TRBJ1-2; D may be TRBD1 (6 bases). The germline V gene has CDR1 SQVTM and CDR2 ANQGSEA. CDR3 size: 14 residues. Trimming removed 1 base at V and 4 bases at J, with 13 bases between. Here the CDR3 DNA reads TGCAGCGTTGAAGGTCAGGGGCCTTTCTATGGCTACACCTTC. Amino acids: CSVEGQGPFYGYTF.

This clonotype was observed many times. This chain uses TRBV27 with TRBJ2-7, with 11 bases matching TRBD2. The trim removed 6 bases at V and 4 bases at J, leaving 2 bases unmatched. CDR3 size: 13 residues. The germline V gene has CDR1 MNHEY and CDR2 SMNVEV (reference sequence). CDR3 DNA sequence: TGTGCCAGCAGCACTAGCGGGGGTTACGAGCAGTACTTC. It translates to CASSTSGGYEQYF.

The sample holds a few counts of this clonotype. The V and J genes are TRBV12-3 or TRBV12-4 and TRBJ2-7; D not resolved. The germline V and J ends were trimmed by 1 base and 6 bases, with 16 bases remaining between them. The CDR3 runs to 15 residues. In DNA, the CDR3 is TGTGCCAGCAGTTTAGAAGCGCTCACGTTTTCCGAGCAGTACTTC. Its protein is CASSLEALTFSEQYF.

The CDR3 DNA is TGTGCCAGCAGTTATCGACCGGGGACCCACGAGCAGTACTTC. Amino acids: CASSYRPGTHEQYF. The chain couples TRBV6-2 or TRBV6-3 to TRBJ2-7, with D possibly being TRBD1 or TRBD2 (5 bases each). The V gene's germline CDR1 is MNHEY and CDR2 SVGEGT. This CDR3 is built from 14 residues. V lost 3 bases, J lost 5 bases, and 14 bases lay in between.

This chain connects TRBV6-1 to TRBJ2-7, with TRBD1 matching over 9 bases. In germline, CDR1 is MNHNS, CDR2 SASEGT. V shed 2 bases and J 2 bases; nucleotides not matched to a gene: 13. The CDR3 sequence is 18 residues long. CDR3 amino acids: CASSEWGQGKVLAYEQYF. The DNA for the CDR3 is TGTGCCAGCAGTGAATGGGGACAGGGAAAAGTATTAGCCTACGAGCAGTACTTC.

This clonotype was recorded a few times. V usage is TRBV7-9 and J usage is TRBJ2-3; 9 bases line up with TRBD2. In germline, CDR1 is SEHNR, CDR2 FQNEAQ (reference sequence). V shed 4 bases and J 2 bases; nucleotides not matched to a gene: 7. The CDR3 length is 16 residues. In nucleotides, the CDR3 is TGTGCCAGCAGCTCCCATAGCGGGAGTAACACAGATACGCAGTATTTT. It is translated as CASSSHSGSNTDTQYF.

The rearrangement joins TRBV4-3 to TRBJ2-7; perhaps D is TRBD1 or TRBD2 (6 bases each). CDR3 length: 16 residues. Between the trimmed V and J ends, which lost 0 bases and 1 base, there was a span of 13 bases. Per germline, CDR1 LGHNA and CDR2 YSLEER. CDR3 coding DNA: TGCGCCAGCAGCCAAGATACAACGGGGGCGTCCTACGAGCAGTACTTC. As protein: CASSQDTTGASYEQYF.

This clonotype has just a few counts. The chain uses TRBV29-1 and TRBJ2-3; no definite D call. CDR3 length equals 14 residues. Trimming removed 4 bases at V and 1 base at J, with 12 bases between. Per germline, CDR1 SQVTM and CDR2 ANQGSEA. The CDR3 protein is CSVVLGPRTDTQYF. The CDR3 bases are TGCAGCGTTGTTCTAGGGCCCCGCACAGATACGCAGTATTTT.

V and J are TRBV7-6 and TRBJ2-3; D is perhaps TRBD2 (6 bases). Trimming removed 5 bases at V and 2 bases at J, with 17 bases between. The CDR3 has 16 amino acids. Looked up from germline, CDR1 is SGHVS and CDR2 is FNYEAQ. This CDR3 reads CASSPYAGKPTDTQYF. CDR3 nucleotide sequence: TGTGCCAGCAGCCCATACGCGGGGAAACCCACAGATACGCAGTATTTT.

V and J are TRBV15 and TRBJ2-1; 8 bases map to TRBD1. The CDR3 totals 15 residues. CDR1 and CDR2 (germline): LNHNV, YYDKDF (reference sequence). Trimming at V came to 0 bases and at J to 7 bases, leaving 5 bases not matched to a gene. CDR3 amino acids: CATSRDNRGVNEQFF. The CDR3 nucleotides are TGTGCCACCAGCAGAGATAACAGGGGGGTGAATGAGCAGTTCTTC.

This clonotype appeared a few times. V gene TRBV5-6 combines with J gene TRBJ1-5; D not resolved. Trimming stripped 2 bases from V and 4 bases from J, with 4 bases between. Looked up from germline, CDR1 is SGHDT and CDR2 is YYEEEE. The CDR3 is 12 amino acids. The CDR3 DNA reads as TGTGCCAGCAGCTTTATTAATCAGCCCCAGCATTTT. Translation gives CASSFINQPQHF.

This clonotype came up a few times. This chain joins TRBV6-2 or TRBV6-3 and TRBJ2-7; TRBD1 matches 8 bases. From germline, CDR1 is MNHEY and CDR2 SVGEGT. The CDR3 spans 15 residues. The ends lost 5 bases at V and 6 bases at J; junction bases unmatched: 12. CDR3 in amino acids: CASSLTGTGSLEQYF. CDR3 bases: TGTGCCAGCAGTCTTACCGGGACAGGTAGTCTCGAGCAGTACTTC.

The rearrangement joins TRBV14 to TRBJ2-2; D not certain. CDR1 SGHDN and CDR2 FVKESK come from the germline V gene. V shed 2 bases and J shed 8 bases, with 9 bases lying between them. The CDR3 consists of 13 residues. The CDR3 DNA follows: TGTGCCAGCAGCCAAAGACCGCGGGGGGAGCTGTTTTTT. This sequence encodes CASSQRPRGELFF. Full variable domain (outside the CDR3, taken from reference TRBV14 and TRBJ2-2): EAGVTQFPSHSVIEKGQTVTLRCDPISGHDNLYWYRRVMGKEIKFLLHFVKESKQDESGMPNNRFLAERTGGTYSTLKVQPAELEDSGVYFCASSQRPRGELFFGEGSRLTVL.

This rearrangement joins TRBV20-1 to TRBJ2-7; D perhaps matches TRBD1 (5 bases). Trimming removed 4 bases from V and 0 bases from J, with 10 bases in between. This CDR3 contains 13 residues. CDR1 is DFQATT, CDR2 SNEGSKA, per germline (reference sequence). The CDR3 reads CSAIPGASYEQYF. As DNA, the CDR3 is TGCAGTGCTATCCCTGGGGCCTCCTACGAGCAGTACTTC.

The rearrangement uses TRBV7-2 and TRBJ1-5; the match to TRBD1 covers 8 bases. Unmatched junction bases numbered 3, after V lost 2 bases and J lost 3 bases. This CDR3 is built from 15 residues. Germline CDR1 SGHTA, CDR2 FQGNSA. The CDR3 is CASSLRGQANQPQHF. CDR3 nucleotides: TGTGCCAGCAGCTTACGGGGACAGGCCAATCAGCCCCAGCATTTT.